The 3 T cell receptor beta chains given below trace back to one sample, sequenced in a study of blood T cell repertoires in COVID-19. Libraries were prepared by immunoSEQ multiplex PCR; TCRdb keeps only in-frame clonotypes and omits some of them. The sample has about 110,000 clones, around 82% seen once. The material sequenced was peripheral blood. Receptors were obtained from a human donor in a cohort sampled during active COVID-19.

This chain joins TRBV3-1 (or the pseudogene TRBV3-2) and TRBJ2-7, with D possibly TRBD1 on 5 matching bases. The germline CDR1 and CDR2 sequences are LGHDT and YNNKEL (reference sequence). This CDR3 has 14 amino acids. Trimming left V 3 bases short and J 2 bases short, with 11 bases between. CDR3 region: CASSHQTETYEQYF. Here the CDR3 DNA reads TGTGCCAGCAGCCACCAGACAGAAACCTACGAGCAGTACTTC.

The V gene is TRBV19, the J gene TRBJ2-5; D ambiguous. This CDR3 is 12 amino acids long. CDR1 is LNHDA and CDR2 is SQIVND in the germline V gene (reference sequence). Trimming left V 7 bases short and J 2 bases short, with 8 bases between. Here the CDR3 reads CASMSQQETQYF. CDR3 bases: TGTGCCAGTATGTCCCAACAAGAGACCCAGTACTTC.

This clone has only a few counts. The chain has TRBV19 and TRBJ2-5, with 8 positions matching TRBD2. V shed 1 base and J 5 bases; nucleotides not matched to a gene: 3. Germline V gene sequence: CDR1 LNHDA, CDR2 SQIVND (reference sequence). CDR3 length: 14 residues. CDR3 residues: CASSIGTSPETQYF. For the CDR3, the DNA is TGTGCCAGTAGTATAGGGACTAGCCCGGAGACCCAGTACTTC.